A single TCR beta chain is shown here with its context. Other DNA sequences of this sample code for an identical CDR3. Original processing methods: It was from reference gene primer amplification that nucleated cell counts were estimated. Generated by immunoSEQ multiplex PCR, the TCRdb table keeps only in-frame clones and is missing some. V, J and clone size reflect that table, while D and trimming were determined from the DNA. The table lists roughly 240,000 clones, approximately 80% of them singletons, with approximately 4.5% in the top ten. Between the trimmed V and J ends, which lost 2 bases and 4 bases, there was a span of 8 bases. The CDR3 runs 13 residues. The germline V gene encodes CDR1 SEHNR and CDR2 FQNEAQ (reference sequence). The sample belongs to a study of blood T cell repertoires in COVID-19. About the research overall: The samples span acute and convalescent COVID-19 from the United States, Italy and Spain. In each case, the material was cDNA or gDNA derived from T cells, B-cell-depleted T cells, or PBMCs.

The sequence was collected from a woman in her seventies with acute or convalescent COVID-19. Sequenced material: peripheral blood. The chain recombines TRBV7-9 with TRBJ1-1; a possible D gene is TRBD1 (6 bases). CDR3 sequence: CASSLQGTTEAFF. The CDR3 DNA follows: TGTGCCAGCAGCTTACAGGGGACCACTGAAGCTTTCTTT.